Listed here are 22 T cell receptor beta chains from one sample, sequenced in a study of shared clonotypes between healthy human individuals. TCRdb's table, derived via immunoSEQ multiplex PCR, lists solely in-frame clones and lacks some. The table shows 2 million to 2.5 million clones, with about 90% occurring only once. The source material was naive CD4+ T cells from PBMCs. The subset was: CD45RA+ positively selected. The receptors originated from a man aged 18 to 35 in good health. Some clones in this sample may be carry-over from other donors' samples.

In DNA form, the CDR3 reads TGTGCCAGTAGTATAAGCGGGTTTGGGGGAGAGACCCAGTACTTC. This gives the protein CASSISGFGGETQYF. The rearrangement links TRBV19 to TRBJ2-5, with a weak D call TRBD2 (6 bases). Between the trimmed V and J ends, which lost 2 bases and 4 bases, there was a span of 14 bases. From germline, CDR1 is LNHDA and CDR2 SQIVND (reference sequence). The CDR3 has 15 amino acids.

The V gene is TRBV29-1, the J gene TRBJ2-3, with 11 bases lining up with TRBD1. The CDR3 extends over 14 amino acids. Germline V gene lookup returns CDR1 SQVTM and CDR2 ANQGSEA. Trimming removed 6 bases from V and 5 bases from J; junction bases left unmatched: 7. CDR3 loop: CSVYLGTGGDTQYF. The CDR3, as DNA: TGCAGCGTCTACCTCGGGACAGGGGGAGATACGCAGTATTTT.

The V and J genes are TRBV9 and TRBJ1-3, with D unresolved. The V gene lost 3 bases and the J gene lost 1 base, with 11 bases spanning the gap. The CDR3 extends over 15 amino acids. Germline V gene lookup returns CDR1 SGDLS and CDR2 YYNGEE. Here the CDR3 reads CASSGQYGSGNTIYF. The CDR3 nucleotides read TGTGCCAGCAGCGGACAATATGGGTCTGGAAACACCATATATTTT.

A word on this clone: Distinct nucleotide sequences in the sample also encode this CDR3. This chain joins TRBV6-5 and TRBJ2-7; D uncertain. This CDR3 comprises 14 residues. Trimming shortened V by 0 bases and J by 0 bases, and 6 bases separated the two germline ends. Germline CDR1 MNHEY, CDR2 SVGAGI. The CDR3 DNA is TGTGCCAGCAGTTACTCTACCAGCTCCTACGAGCAGTACTTC. Residues: CASSYSTSSYEQYF.

The chain links TRBV19 to TRBJ2-7, with a tentative D call TRBD1 (5 bases). The germline CDR1 and CDR2 sequences are LNHDA and SQIVND (reference sequence). CDR3 length: 15 amino acids. The V and J ends lost 2 bases and 2 bases respectively, with 13 bases between them. The CDR3: CASSITTDTAYEQYF. DNA for the CDR3: TGTGCCAGTAGTATAACGACGGACACCGCCTACGAGCAGTACTTC.

The chain recombines TRBV29-1 with TRBJ1-1, with a tentative D call TRBD1 (6 bases). V was shortened by 2 bases and J by 3 bases, with 10 bases between the two germline ends. This CDR3 spans 13 amino acids. Germline assignment: CDR1 SQVTM and CDR2 ANQGSEA. The CDR3 reads CSVEQGLDTEAFF. Written as DNA, the CDR3 is TGCAGCGTTGAACAGGGGCTGGACACTGAAGCTTTCTTT.

The rearrangement links TRBV16 to TRBJ1-5; D possibly corresponds to TRBD1 (6 bases). This CDR3 is 15 amino acids long. Germline V CDR1 and CDR2: KGHSY, FQNENV. The V end lost 5 bases, the J end lost 0 bases, and 11 bases lay between the germline ends. The DNA of the CDR3 is TGTGCCAGCAGCGCAGGACAGTATAGCAATCAGCCCCAGCATTTT. Amino acids: CASSAGQYSNQPQHF.

The chain is built from TRBV28 and TRBJ2-7, with 14 bases aligning to TRBD2. This CDR3 comprises 15 residues. CDR1 and CDR2 from the germline V gene are MDHEN and SYDVKM. V lost 6 bases to trimming and J lost 4 bases; unmatched junction nucleotides: 5. CDR3 bases: TGTGCCAGCAGGCCTGGGACTAGCGGGAGTTACGAGCAGTACTTC. It is translated as CASRPGTSGSYEQYF.

The chain employs TRBV28 and TRBJ1-4, with D possibly being TRBD1 (5 bases). V lost 7 bases and J 8 bases, leaving 20 bases between the germline ends. The CDR3 covers 15 residues. Germline loops: CDR1 MDHEN, CDR2 SYDVKM. The DNA of the CDR3 is TGTGCCAGCACCCTAAGGACGCAGGGCGGAGAAAAACTGTTTTTT. It yields the protein CASTLRTQGGEKLFF.

As to this clone: At the DNA level, this CDR3 is encoded by other sequences in the same sample as well. The V call is TRBV6-5, the J call TRBJ2-3; unclear D gene. The CDR3 spans 14 residues. The germline V gene encodes CDR1 MNHEY and CDR2 SVGAGI. With 6 bases removed from V and 2 bases from J, the gap between germline ends came to 12 bases. The CDR3 loop reads CASRRQASTDTQYF. CDR3 bases: TGTGCCAGCAGGAGGCAGGCCTCCACAGATACGCAGTATTTT.

This clone was counted between two and nine times. The V gene is TRBV11-3, the J gene TRBJ1-1; D is perhaps TRBD1 (5 bases). The CDR3 runs 13 residues. The germline gives CDR1 SGHNT, CDR2 YENEEA. V lost 6 bases and J lost 1, with 9 bases in between. CDR3 sequence (DNA): TGTGCCAGCAGTCGAGGGGCGAACACTGAAGCTTTCTTT. Its protein product is CASSRGANTEAFF.

Regarding this clone: Other DNA sequences in this sample translate to the same CDR3. The chain is built from TRBV5-4 and TRBJ2-7; the D is unclear. CDR1 is SGHNT, CDR2 YYREEE, per germline (reference sequence). The germline V and J ends were trimmed by 0 bases and 4 bases, with 5 bases remaining between them. The CDR3 covers 12 residues. In DNA form, the CDR3 reads TGTGCCAGCAGCTTGGATTTATACGAGCAGTACTTC. Encoded protein: CASSLDLYEQYF.

The chain couples TRBV5-6 to TRBJ2-1, with TRBD1 matching 8 bases. The CDR3 has 14 residues. In germline, CDR1 is SGHDT, CDR2 YYEEEE. J lost 5 bases, V lost 2 bases, and 3 bases had no gene match. CDR3 DNA sequence: TGTGCCAGCAGCTTCGGGACAGGCAACAATGAGCAGTTCTTC. The encoded protein is CASSFGTGNNEQFF.

Comments on this clone: In the same sample, other DNA sequences code for this CDR3. The chain is built from TRBV9 and TRBJ1-2; D is ambiguous. This CDR3 has 12 amino acids. V was trimmed by 0 bases and J by 4 bases, leaving 4 bases between them. Germline V lookup: CDR1 SGDLS, CDR2 YYNGEE. The CDR3 region is CASSVVGYGYTF. The DNA of the CDR3 is TGTGCCAGCAGCGTAGTGGGCTATGGCTACACCTTC.

The rearrangement links TRBV7-2 to TRBJ2-1; D is uncertain. Trimming removed 4 bases from V and 4 bases from J, with 8 bases in between. CDR1 and CDR2 (germline): SGHTA, FQGNSA. This CDR3 is built from 13 residues. This CDR3 is CASSSTNYNEQFF. As DNA, the CDR3 is TGTGCCAGCAGCTCAACGAATTACAATGAGCAGTTCTTC. Full variable domain (outside the CDR3, taken from reference TRBV7-2 and TRBJ2-1): GAGVSQSPSNKVTEKGKDVELRCDPISGHTALYWYRQSLGQGLEFLIYFQGNSAPDKSGLPSDRFSAERTGGSVSTLTIQRTQQEDSAVYLCASSSTNYNEQFFGPGTRLTVL.

As regards this clone: This specimen includes other DNA sequences encoding the same CDR3. The V and J genes are TRBV2 and TRBJ2-2; D perhaps matches TRBD1 (6 bases). V was cut by 3 bases and J by 0 bases, with 11 bases left in between. Germline V lookup: CDR1 SNHLY, CDR2 FYNNEI. There are 16 residues in the CDR3. CDR3 sequence reads: CASSEQGTSNTGELFF. For the CDR3, the DNA is TGTGCCAGCAGTGAGCAGGGGACCTCGAACACCGGGGAGCTGTTTTTT.

This clone was observed once. The CDR3 coding sequence is TGCGCCAGCAGCTTCTTAGCGGGAGGGCAAACCGGGGAGCTGTTTTTT. This encodes CASSFLAGGQTGELFF. The rearrangement joins TRBV5-1 to TRBJ2-2; 11 bases fit TRBD2. The germline gives CDR1 SGHRS, CDR2 YFSETQ. The CDR3 sequence is 16 residues long. Unmatched junction bases numbered 5, after V lost 2 bases and J lost 5 bases.

The chain joins TRBV19 to TRBJ1-5, with D maybe TRBD1 (5 bases). Germline lookup yields CDR1 LNHDA and CDR2 SQIVND (reference sequence). The CDR3 is 14 amino acids. Trimming left V 3 bases short and J 4 bases short, with 10 bases between. CDR3 in amino acids: CASSIGGWNQPQHF. The CDR3, as DNA: TGTGCCAGTAGTATTGGGGGATGGAATCAGCCCCAGCATTTT.

This clone was detected once. The chain couples TRBV4-3 to TRBJ1-5, with D possibly being TRBD1 (6 bases). The CDR3 length is 14 residues. Deletions cut 4 bases from V and 5 bases from J, with 12 bases between. The germline CDR1 and CDR2 sequences are LGHNA and YSLEER. CDR3 loop: CASSLLQGDQPQHF. The CDR3 bases are TGCGCCAGCAGCCTCTTACAGGGAGATCAGCCCCAGCATTTT.

The chain joins TRBV28 to TRBJ2-7; D may be TRBD1 (6 bases). The CDR3 spans 13 residues. CDR1 and CDR2 (germline): MDHEN, SYDVKM. Trimming took 5 bases from V and 10 from J, leaving 18 bases between them. CDR3 in DNA: TGTGCCAGCAGTAACCAGGGGATCGTTTATCAGTACTTC. This codes for CASSNQGIVYQYF.

This chain connects TRBV5-1 to TRBJ1-1, with 11 nucleotides matching TRBD1. V shed 0 bases, J shed 1 base, and the junction held 2 bases outside the gene matches. Germline CDR1 SGHRS, CDR2 YFSETQ. The CDR3 length is 16 residues. The DNA for the CDR3 is TGCGCCAGCAGCTTGGGAGGACAGGGGGCGAACACTGAAGCTTTCTTT. Amino acids: CASSLGGQGANTEAFF.

As regards this clone: This same CDR3 is encoded by further DNA sequences in the sample. The chain joins TRBV29-1 to TRBJ2-7, with D tentatively TRBD1 or TRBD2 (5 bases each). Trimming cost V 6 bases and J 0 bases, with 15 bases left between them. Germline V gene data show CDR1 as SQVTM and CDR2 as ANQGSEA. The CDR3 consists of 14 residues. CDR3 sequence: CSVAGTGSSYEQYF. Here the CDR3 DNA reads TGCAGCGTCGCCGGGACGGGAAGCTCCTACGAGCAGTACTTC.